One and the same sample provided the 23 T cell receptor beta chains below, sequenced in a study of T cell responses to AZD1222 COVID-19 vaccine (dated by TCRdb to 2020 to 2022). The time point tag for this specimen amounts to: baseline before first vaccination. Interpreted using the paper, the treatment or condition label stands for: meningococcal conjugate vaccine given as trial control. Library preparation employed the immunoSEQ multiplex PCR assay. TCRdb mirrors the immuneACCESS table, restricted to in-frame sequences. Some clones are absent from its copies; in checked studies, under half trace to an unresolved V gene, and the reason for the others is unknown. For this sample the table gives 100,000 to 110,000 clones, of which around 87% were detected only once. The top ten hold around 4.4% of the sample. Sequenced material: peripheral blood, taken on day 0 of MenACWY control vaccination. The receptors stem from an adult in good health.

This clone occurred once. V and J are TRBV6-2 or TRBV6-3 and TRBJ1-2, with D possibly being TRBD1 (6 bases). The germline V and J ends were trimmed by 5 bases and 7 bases, with 20 bases remaining between them. Germline V gene data show CDR1 as MNHEY and CDR2 as SVGEGT. The length of the CDR3 is 15 residues. The chain's CDR3 is CASSRPVGGGSGYTF. The CDR3 bases are TGTGCCAGCAGTCGGCCGGTGGGGGGCGGATCTGGCTACACCTTC.

This chain links TRBV14 with TRBJ1-3; D remains ambiguous. Per the germline V gene, CDR1 is SGHDN and CDR2 is FVKESK. Trimming removed 4 bases from V and 7 bases from J, with 14 bases in between. The CDR3 is 14 residues long. CDR3 nucleotides: TGTGCCAGCAGCCCTACGGGTTTTTTCAACACCATATATTTT. This codes for CASSPTGFFNTIYF.

Concerning this clone: Other DNA variants within this sample encode the same CDR3. The chain uses TRBV12-3 or TRBV12-4 and TRBJ1-1; D is possibly TRBD1 (5 bases). Trimming left V 2 bases short and J 2 bases short, with 6 bases between. This CDR3 contains 13 residues. DNA of the CDR3: TGTGCCAGCAGTTTAAGGGGAAACACTGAAGCTTTCTTT. It is translated as CASSLRGNTEAFF.

Here the CDR3 DNA reads TGTGCCAGTAGAAACCAGGGGCACAGTCAGCCCCAGCATTTT. It translates to CASRNQGHSQPQHF. V and J are TRBV19 and TRBJ1-5; D may be TRBD1 (6 bases). The CDR3 is 14 residues long. Germline CDR1 reads LNHDA; CDR2 reads SQIVND (reference sequence). V lost 6 bases to trimming and J lost 6 bases, with 15 bases between them.

This chain connects TRBV6-2 or TRBV6-3 to TRBJ1-6; 7 bases map to TRBD1. V trimming: 3 bases; J trimming: 7 bases; junction bases outside the gene matches: 6. CDR1 is MNHEY and CDR2 is SVGEGT in the germline V gene. The CDR3 has 15 residues. The CDR3 sequence is CASSYQQGRNSPLHF. The CDR3 DNA reads as TGTGCCAGCAGTTATCAACAGGGGAGGAATTCACCCCTCCACTTT.

The chain carries TRBV19 and TRBJ1-1, with 7 positions matching TRBD1. V gave up 6 bases and J gave up 1 base; unmatched junction bases: 8. The CDR3 runs to 15 residues. Germline V gene data show CDR1 as LNHDA and CDR2 as SQIVND (reference sequence). This CDR3 is CASRQPGQRNTEAFF. CDR3 nucleotides: TGTGCCAGTAGACAACCGGGACAGAGGAACACTGAAGCTTTCTTT.

DNA for the CDR3: TGTGCCAGCAGTTGGGGGGAGGGCCGGGCGCAGTATTTT. This encodes CASSWGEGRAQYF. The chain uses TRBV28 and TRBJ2-3, with TRBD2 matching over 7 bases. Germline CDR1 MDHEN, CDR2 SYDVKM. The J segment lost 10 bases and the V segment lost 4 bases, leaving 8 bases of the junction unmatched. CDR3 size: 13 residues.

The rearrangement links TRBV7-3 to TRBJ1-2; TRBD1 is a possible D gene (5 bases). The length of the CDR3 is 13 residues. Germline assignment: CDR1 SGHTA and CDR2 FQGTGA. Trimming shortened V by 5 bases and J by 7 bases, and 14 bases separated the two germline ends. CDR3 in amino acids: CASSPVSGSGYTF. The CDR3 DNA follows: TGTGCCAGCAGCCCCGTTTCAGGGTCTGGCTACACCTTC.

The rearrangement links TRBV28 to TRBJ1-5; tentatively, D is TRBD1 (5 bases). Germline V gives CDR1 MDHEN, CDR2 SYDVKM. CDR3 size: 15 residues. The ends were cut back, 5 bases at V and 3 bases at J, with 14 bases in the middle. CDR3: CASSPSAGTNQPQHF. The DNA of the CDR3 is TGTGCCAGCAGTCCATCGGCAGGGACCAATCAGCCCCAGCATTTT.

This clone is a singleton in its sample. This chain uses TRBV27 with TRBJ2-7, with 7 bases identical to TRBD1. Germline assignment: CDR1 MNHEY and CDR2 SMNVEV (reference sequence). CDR3 length equals 16 residues. The V gene end was trimmed by 3 bases and the J gene end by 9 bases; junction bases not matched to a gene: 17. The CDR3 DNA reads as TGTGCCAGCAGTTTTTCCCACCGACAGGGTAAGGATGGGCAGTACTTC. Translation: CASSFSHRQGKDGQYF.

The chain links TRBV28 to TRBJ2-3, with 7 bases fitting TRBD1. CDR1 and CDR2 from the germline V gene are MDHEN and SYDVKM. The CDR3 totals 15 residues. The junction had 7 bases not matched to a gene; V was cut back by 3 bases and J by 4 bases. The CDR3 protein is CASSLFQGVADTQYF. In DNA, the CDR3 is TGTGCCAGCAGTTTGTTTCAGGGGGTAGCAGATACGCAGTATTTT.

This clone was counted once. The rearrangement joins TRBV7-9 to TRBJ2-3; D may be TRBD2 (5 bases). Trimming removed 5 bases from V and 0 bases from J, with 9 bases in between. The CDR3 spans 14 residues. The germline V gene encodes CDR1 SEHNR and CDR2 FQNEAQ (reference sequence). CDR3 sequence (DNA): TGTGCCAGCAGCGGACGGACTAGCACAGATACGCAGTATTTT. This translates into CASSGRTSTDTQYF.

This chain uses TRBV10-2 with TRBJ2-1; tentatively, D is TRBD1 (5 bases). Trimming shortened V by 6 bases and J by 7 bases, and 7 bases separated the two germline ends. The germline V gene encodes CDR1 WSHSY and CDR2 SAAADI. The CDR3 sequence is 11 residues long. The CDR3 DNA sequence: TGCGCCAGCAGCCCAGGGAATGAGCAGTTCTTC. It codes for CASSPGNEQFF.

The gene calls are TRBV29-1 and TRBJ2-3, with 9 bases fitting TRBD1. Germline trimming cut 7 bases from V and 8 bases from J; bases unmatched to any gene: 13. Per the germline V gene, CDR1 is SQVTM and CDR2 is ANQGSEA. The CDR3 spans 14 residues. CDR3 DNA sequence: TGCAGCGGAGCTTACGGACAGGGGATCGGTACGCAGTATTTT. Its translation is CSGAYGQGIGTQYF.

This sequence joins TRBV5-1 and TRBJ2-1; 13 bases are shared with TRBD2. Losses at the gene ends were 2 bases for V and 0 bases for J; bases not matched to a gene: 2. From germline, CDR1 is SGHRS and CDR2 YFSETQ. The CDR3 sequence is 17 residues long. The CDR3 coding sequence is TGCGCCAGCAGCTTTTGGACTAGCGGGAGCTCCTACAATGAGCAGTTCTTC. This gives the protein CASSFWTSGSSYNEQFF.

V usage is TRBV19 and J usage is TRBJ1-5, with 8 bases aligning to TRBD1. The CDR3 covers 13 residues. V was clipped by 5 bases and J by 9 bases; unmatched bases: 6. Germline CDR1 reads LNHDA; CDR2 reads SQIVND (reference sequence). In DNA form, the CDR3 reads TGTGCCAGTAGTTCCGGACAGGGCCGGCCCCAGCATTTT. Translated: CASSSGQGRPQHF.

In this sample, this clone turned up a few times. The chain couples TRBV9 to TRBJ1-2, with D perhaps TRBD1 (5 bases). Looked up from germline, CDR1 is SGDLS and CDR2 is YYNGEE. The germline V and J ends were trimmed by 4 bases and 0 bases, with 13 bases remaining between them. The CDR3 is 15 amino acids. The CDR3 region is CASSPAGASNYGYTF. In nucleotides, the CDR3 is TGTGCCAGCAGCCCAGCCGGGGCTTCTAACTATGGCTACACCTTC.

The chain couples TRBV6-6 to TRBJ1-3; D is undetermined. The germline V and J ends were trimmed by 1 base and 2 bases, with 6 bases remaining between them. This CDR3 spans 14 amino acids. The germline CDR1 and CDR2 sequences are MNHNY and SVGAGI (reference sequence). The DNA for the CDR3 is TGTGCCAGCAGTTACTTGGATCCTGGAAACACCATATATTTT. Translation gives CASSYLDPGNTIYF.

The chain combines TRBV2 with TRBJ2-1; D call uncertain. CDR1 SNHLY and CDR2 FYNNEI come from the germline V gene. V gave up 5 bases and J gave up 4 bases, with 9 bases separating them. The CDR3 has 13 amino acids. For the CDR3, the DNA is TGTGCCAGCAGTAGCAGTCCTTACAATGAGCAGTTCTTC. Translating gives CASSSSPYNEQFF. The variable domain in full, completed from reference TRBV2 and TRBJ2-1, reads EPEVTQTPSHQVTQMGQEVILRCVPISNHLYFYWYRQILGQKVEFLVSFYNNEISEKSEIFDDQFSVERPDGSNFTLKIRSTKLEDSAMYFCASSSSPYNEQFFGPGTRLTVL.

The chain links TRBV7-8 to TRBJ2-7; a possible D gene is TRBD1 (5 bases). The CDR3 covers 14 residues. Germline values: CDR1 SGHVS, CDR2 FQNEAQ. The V and J ends lost 0 bases and 3 bases respectively, with 9 bases between them. The CDR3 region has the DNA TGTGCCAGCAGCTTAGCGGGCAGGGACTACGAGCAGTACTTC. Translating it yields CASSLAGRDYEQYF.

This clone was counted only a few times. This chain uses TRBV11-1 with TRBJ2-2, with D perhaps TRBD2 (5 bases). CDR1 SGHAT and CDR2 FQDESV come from the germline V gene (reference sequence). V lost 5 bases to trimming and J lost 7 bases, with 20 bases between them. This CDR3 is 16 amino acids long. Here the CDR3 reads CASSRTRELTFGELFF. CDR3 nucleotide sequence: TGTGCCAGCAGCCGAACGAGGGAACTCACTTTCGGGGAGCTGTTTTTT.

The chain has TRBV7-9 and TRBJ1-1, with 8 bases fitting TRBD1. Germline V gene sequence: CDR1 SEHNR, CDR2 FQNEAQ (reference sequence). V lost 3 bases, J lost 1 base, and 4 bases stayed unmatched. The CDR3 covers 15 residues. The CDR3, as DNA: TGTGCCAGCAGCTTGTCAGGGGGCGAGAACACTGAAGCTTTCTTT. This sequence encodes CASSLSGGENTEAFF.

The chain combines TRBV7-9 with TRBJ1-1, with D maybe TRBD1 (5 bases). Germline assignment: CDR1 SEHNR and CDR2 FQNEAQ (reference sequence). V lost 2 bases, J lost 4 bases, and 11 bases lay in between. CDR3 size: 14 residues. The CDR3 sequence is CASSLRERGTEAFF. The CDR3, as DNA: TGTGCCAGCAGCTTAAGGGAGAGGGGCACTGAAGCTTTCTTT.